The clone carrying this T cell receptor (beta chain) was observed a single time. The sample originates from a study of control samples from healthy donors and cancer patients. Data came from immunoSEQ multiplex PCR; TCRdb stores just in-frame clones and leaves some out. The sample lists more than 85,000 clones; 75% to 90% were seen once. Sequenced input: blood. The sequence was collected from a woman aged 45-59 years in good health.

CDR3: CASSSLSGANVLTF. DNA for the CDR3: TGTGCCAGCAGCTCTTTGTCTGGGGCCAACGTCCTGACTTTC. The chain is built from TRBV11-2 and TRBJ2-6; no reliable D call. Trimming took 4 bases from V and 1 from J, leaving 5 bases between them. Germline loops: CDR1 SGHAT, CDR2 FQNNGV. This CDR3 region has 14 residues.